This TCR beta chain emerged from a study of regulatory T cells in long-lasting Graves disease. Study-wide findings and caveats: Persistent Graves' patients showed reduced TCR diversity versus newly diagnosed patients. Comparison showed that persistent patients shared more public clonotypes (around 3,000) than new patients (about 970).

This clonotype appeared a few times. The antigen remains unidentified. The time point: newly diagnosed GD, antithyroid drugs for less than 3 months. RNA from PBMCs was the source of the TCR library. Each patient gave approximately 9.6 milliliters of EDTA-anticoagulated peripheral blood. Arm-PCR of CDR3 regions and iRepertoire HTBI primers were the basis on which TCR beta libraries were built. Each CDR3 protein is one row after TCRdb ran MiXCR on the multiplex PCR reads. The sample has hundreds of thousands of distinct CDR3 sequences, around 15% seen once. The germline V and J ends were trimmed by 5 bases and 0 bases, with 17 bases remaining between them. The germline gives CDR1 SEHNR, CDR2 FQNEAQ (reference sequence). The length of the CDR3 is 16 residues. This sample also appeared in a second study, on T cells in Graves' hyperthyroidism and ophthalmopathy.

The chain employs TRBV7-9 and TRBJ2-7; maybe TRBD2 (6 bases). The receptor comes from a man between 18 and 29 years old with Graves disease. The sequences come from peripheral blood mononuclear cells (PBMCs), collected at new diagnosis, from a patient treated with antithyroid drugs. CDR3: CASSESPGLGSYEQYF. The CDR3, as DNA: TGTGCCAGCAGCGAGTCCCCGGGACTGGGCTCCTACGAGCAGTACTTC.